These 26 T cell receptor beta chains share one sample of origin, sequenced in a study of shared clonotypes between healthy human individuals. The data were produced by immunoSEQ multiplex PCR, yet TCRdb's version contains in-frame clones alone and is incomplete. The sample yields about 340,000 clones, over 70% seen once. Sequencing was carried out using memory CD4+ T cells sorted from blood. Stated subset: CD45RA-negative fraction. The receptor set was obtained from a man aged 25 to 40 in good health.

The chain carries TRBV6-1 and TRBJ2-5; 8 bases fit TRBD1. The DNA matches TRBJ2-7 better at its end, which makes the J call doubtful. Germline CDR1 is MNHNS and CDR2 is SASEGT. The CDR3 spans 15 residues. CDR3 loop: CASSVYQGASYEQYF. CDR3 bases: TGTGCCAGCAGTGTTTACCAGGGGGCGAGCTACGAGCAGTACTTC.

The V call is TRBV11-3, the J call TRBJ2-1; unclear D gene. This CDR3 comprises 14 residues. Germline assignment: CDR1 SGHNT and CDR2 YENEEA. Trimming stripped 5 bases from V and 0 bases from J, with 8 bases between. CDR3 DNA sequence: TGTGCCAGCAGCCTCTCCCCCTCCTACAATGAGCAGTTCTTC. Translating gives CASSLSPSYNEQFF.

The chain combines TRBV7-2 with TRBJ2-1, with D unclear. CDR3 length: 16 amino acids. Per germline, CDR1 SGHTA and CDR2 FQGNSA. With 5 bases removed from V and 6 bases from J, the gap between germline ends came to 20 bases. The CDR3 spells CASSPRVVTPINEQFF. The CDR3 DNA sequence: TGTGCCAGCAGCCCTAGGGTGGTGACGCCGATCAATGAGCAGTTCTTC.

The gene calls are TRBV11-1 and TRBJ2-1, with D possibly TRBD2 on 5 matching bases. CDR1 and CDR2 (germline): SGHAT, FQDESV (reference sequence). Trimming pared 4 bases from V and 9 bases from J, leaving 13 bases between. The CDR3 covers 13 residues. The CDR3 here is CASSSAVGSEQFF. The CDR3 coding sequence is TGTGCCAGCAGCTCTGCGGTGGGGAGTGAGCAGTTCTTC.

A single count supports this clone. The chain couples TRBV6-1 to TRBJ1-2; a weak D match, TRBD1 (5 bases). This CDR3 is built from 13 residues. Between the trimmed V and J ends, which lost 7 bases and 4 bases, there was a span of 13 bases. Germline CDR1 and CDR2: MNHNS and SASEGT. Written as DNA, the CDR3 is TGTGCCAGCATTTCTCGGGACGTCTATGGCTACACCTTC. The encoded protein is CASISRDVYGYTF.

V is TRBV5-4 and J is TRBJ2-1, with TRBD2 identical over 8 bases. The CDR3 is 17 residues long. V was clipped by 0 bases and J by 5 bases; unmatched bases: 10. Looked up from germline, CDR1 is SGHNT and CDR2 is YYREEE (reference sequence). CDR3: CASSLVGGLGPDNEQFF. DNA of the CDR3: TGTGCCAGCAGCTTGGTAGGGGGACTAGGGCCCGACAATGAGCAGTTCTTC.

The CDR3 sequence: CASSPMAGQGETQYF. The CDR3 DNA reads TGTGCCAGCTCACCAATGGCAGGACAGGGAGAGACCCAGTACTTC. The chain employs TRBV18 and TRBJ2-5; 8 positions agree with TRBD1. Trimming took 2 bases from V and 4 from J; bases not matched to a gene: 6. Per germline, CDR1 KGHSH and CDR2 LQKENI. The CDR3 runs 15 residues.

J is TRBJ2-7 and V is TRBV7-8; TRBD2 is a possible D gene (5 bases). Germline V gene sequence: CDR1 SGHVS, CDR2 FQNEAQ. CDR3 length: 13 amino acids. With 7 bases removed from V and 6 bases from J, the gap between germline ends came to 16 bases. The CDR3 bases are TGTGCCAGCACCCGAAGTTCGACTATCGAGCAGTACTTC. It translates to CASTRSSTIEQYF.

In its sample, this clone was seen a few times. The chain uses TRBV5-6 and TRBJ2-2, with 13 bases identical to TRBD2. The CDR3 sequence is 16 residues long. V gave up 6 bases and J gave up 5 bases; unmatched junction bases: 7. Germline CDR1 is SGHDT and CDR2 is YYEEEE. This chain's CDR3 is CASTQRTSGRTGELFF. CDR3 bases: TGTGCCAGCACTCAGAGGACTAGCGGGAGAACCGGGGAGCTGTTTTTT.

The rearrangement uses TRBV2 and TRBJ2-1; D unclear. Trimming removed 5 bases from V and 12 bases from J, with 11 bases in between. The germline V gene encodes CDR1 SNHLY and CDR2 FYNNEI. CDR3 length: 11 amino acids. CDR3 DNA sequence: TGTGCCAGCAGTTTATTACCGGGGCAGTTCTTC. Its protein product is CASSLLPGQFF.

As to this clone: The same CDR3 is also encoded by other DNA sequences in this sample. The CDR3 here is CASSLGGGYGYTF. The CDR3 region has the DNA TGCGCCAGCAGCTTGGGGGGCGGCTATGGCTACACCTTC. This chain uses TRBV5-1 with TRBJ1-2, with TRBD1 as a possible D gene (5 bases). The CDR3 is 13 residues long. CDR1 and CDR2 from the germline V gene are SGHRS and YFSETQ. V was pared by 0 bases and J by 4 bases, with 7 bases between. The variable domain in full, with the rest retrieved from reference TRBV5-1 and TRBJ1-2, is KAGVTQTPRYLIKTRGQQVTLSCSPISGHRSVSWYQQTPGQGLQFLFEYFSETQRNKGNFPGRFSGRQFSNSRSEMNVSTLELGDSALYLCASSLGGGYGYTFGSGTRLTVV.

This clone occurred once. The gene calls are TRBV4-3 and TRBJ1-2, with a possible D match to TRBD1 (6 bases). V shed 3 bases and J shed 5 bases, with 16 bases lying between them. This CDR3 is 15 amino acids long. Germline lookup yields CDR1 LGHNA and CDR2 YSLEER. CDR3 sequence reads: CASSQAPQGSYGYTF. Here the CDR3 DNA reads TGCGCCAGCAGCCAGGCACCTCAGGGGTCTTATGGCTACACCTTC.

The chain couples TRBV7-2 to TRBJ2-1; D remains ambiguous. CDR1 is SGHTA and CDR2 is FQGNSA in the germline V gene. The CDR3 totals 14 residues. With 5 bases removed from V and 3 bases from J, the gap between germline ends came to 11 bases. CDR3 nucleotide sequence: TGTGCCAGCAGCCTCAACCCTCGCTACAATGAGCAGTTCTTC. This gives the protein CASSLNPRYNEQFF. Based on the CDR3 plus reference TRBV7-2 and TRBJ2-1, the full variable domain is GAGVSQSPSNKVTEKGKDVELRCDPISGHTALYWYRQSLGQGLEFLIYFQGNSAPDKSGLPSDRFSAERTGGSVSTLTIQRTQQEDSAVYLCASSLNPRYNEQFFGPGTRLTVL.

The chain has TRBV19 and TRBJ1-1; weak D call: TRBD1 (5 bases). Germline assignment: CDR1 LNHDA and CDR2 SQIVND (reference sequence). There are 10 residues in the CDR3. This CDR3 is CGGGSTEAFF. CDR3 in DNA: TGTGGCGGGGGTTCCACTGAAGCTTTCTTT. Full variable domain (rest looked up from reference TRBV19 and TRBJ1-1): DGGITQSPKYLFRKEGQNVTLSCEQNLNHDAMYWYRQDPGQGLRLIYYSQIVNDFQKGDIAEGYSVSREKKESFPLTVTSAQKNPTAFYLCGGGSTEAFFGQGTRLTVV.

This clone showed up just a few times. The chain uses TRBV29-1 and TRBJ2-1; 9 positions match TRBD2. V trimming: 8 bases; J trimming: 5 bases; junction bases outside the gene matches: 10. This CDR3 region has 14 residues. CDR1 SQVTM and CDR2 ANQGSEA come from the germline V gene. The CDR3 DNA is TGCAGCCACGCCGGGACTAGCTTGAACAATGAGCAGTTCTTC. This encodes CSHAGTSLNNEQFF.

The chain employs TRBV5-6 and TRBJ1-3, with D perhaps TRBD1 (6 bases). From germline, CDR1 is SGHDT and CDR2 YYEEEE. The length of the CDR3 is 18 residues. V shed 3 bases and J shed 0 bases, with 19 bases lying between them. The CDR3 DNA follows: TGTGCCAGCAGCTCTACGCTTGGGGGACAAAGCTCTGGAAACACCATATATTTT. It is translated as CASSSTLGGQSSGNTIYF.

This clone was recorded once. The chain carries TRBV7-9 and TRBJ1-2; D gene unclear. CDR1 and CDR2 (germline): SEHNR, FQNEAQ (reference sequence). The V end lost 5 bases, the J end lost 4 bases, and 11 bases lay between the germline ends. The CDR3 has 13 residues. The CDR3 here is CASSTRLVYGYTF. The CDR3 nucleotides read TGTGCCAGCAGCACCCGACTAGTCTATGGCTACACCTTC.

The rearrangement uses TRBV18 and TRBJ1-2, with D perhaps TRBD1 (6 bases). Germline assignment: CDR1 KGHSH and CDR2 LQKENI. V lost 2 bases, J lost 0 bases, and 10 bases lay in between. This CDR3 contains 15 residues. The CDR3, as DNA: TGTGCCAGCTCACCAGGGGGCGAAGCTAACTATGGCTACACCTTC. Amino acid sequence: CASSPGGEANYGYTF.

This clone was picked up a small number of times. The J gene is TRBJ1-1, the V gene TRBV2; D is undetermined. The CDR3 is 13 residues long. The V end lost 6 bases, the J end lost 1 base, and 9 bases lay between the germline ends. From germline, CDR1 is SNHLY and CDR2 FYNNEI. The CDR3 spells CASRERENTEAFF. The CDR3 nucleotides read TGTGCCAGCAGGGAAAGGGAGAACACTGAAGCTTTCTTT.

In regard to this clone: Within the sample, other DNA sequences also encode this same CDR3. CDR3 DNA sequence: TGCGCCAGCAGCTTGGCCTCGGGAGTGGAGACCCAGTACTTC. Translated, it gives CASSLASGVETQYF. The chain employs TRBV5-1 and TRBJ2-5, with D maybe TRBD2 (6 bases). CDR3 length: 14 residues. Between the trimmed V and J ends, which lost 0 bases and 5 bases, there was a span of 11 bases. CDR1 and CDR2 from the germline V gene are SGHRS and YFSETQ.

V usage is TRBV9 and J usage is TRBJ2-2, with D possibly being TRBD2 (6 bases). CDR1 is SGDLS and CDR2 is YYNGEE in the germline V gene. Trimming removed 2 bases at V and 0 bases at J, with 17 bases between. This CDR3 comprises 18 residues. The CDR3 sequence: CASSVQAPSVANTGELFF. The CDR3, as DNA: TGTGCCAGCAGCGTGCAGGCTCCTAGCGTAGCGAACACCGGGGAGCTGTTTTTT.

The CDR3 nucleotides are TGCGCCAGCAGCTTGGGAGAAGTAGACATTCAGTACTTC. It is translated as CASSLGEVDIQYF. The rearrangement uses TRBV5-1 and TRBJ2-4, with D uncertain. The length of the CDR3 is 13 residues. Trimming took off 0 bases at V and 8 bases at J, with 9 bases between the two ends. Per germline, CDR1 SGHRS and CDR2 YFSETQ.

This sequence joins TRBV7-2 and TRBJ1-1; D is perhaps TRBD1 (5 bases). The CDR3 runs 13 residues. The V gene lost 4 bases and the J gene lost 5 bases, with 11 bases spanning the gap. CDR1 and CDR2 from the germline V gene are SGHTA and FQGNSA. The CDR3 region has the DNA TGTGCCAGCAGCTGGGGGGTAGGGACTGAAGCTTTCTTT. Amino acids: CASSWGVGTEAFF.

The chain uses TRBV27 and TRBJ1-1; TRBD1 is a possible D gene (5 bases). The V gene's germline CDR1 is MNHEY and CDR2 SMNVEV (reference sequence). Trimming removed 3 bases from V and 1 base from J, with 6 bases in between. There are 13 residues in the CDR3. In nucleotides, the CDR3 is TGTGCCAGCAGTTTGGGACGGAACACTGAAGCTTTCTTT. Translating it yields CASSLGRNTEAFF.

This chain connects TRBV27 to TRBJ1-1; D remains ambiguous. V lost 4 bases and J 3 bases, leaving 12 bases between the germline ends. CDR1 and CDR2 from the germline V gene are MNHEY and SMNVEV (reference sequence). The CDR3 contains 14 residues. CDR3 bases: TGTGCCAGCAGTTCACTCCCCGGGTACACTGAAGCTTTCTTT. Translated, it gives CASSSLPGYTEAFF.

V and J are TRBV5-4 and TRBJ2-1; 7 nucleotides agree with TRBD2. CDR1 SGHNT and CDR2 YYREEE come from the germline V gene (reference sequence). The CDR3 is 15 residues long. J gave up 0 bases and V 4 bases, and 4 bases lay outside the gene matches. The CDR3: CASSLSGISYNEQFF. DNA for the CDR3: TGTGCCAGCAGCCTGAGCGGGATCTCCTACAATGAGCAGTTCTTC.